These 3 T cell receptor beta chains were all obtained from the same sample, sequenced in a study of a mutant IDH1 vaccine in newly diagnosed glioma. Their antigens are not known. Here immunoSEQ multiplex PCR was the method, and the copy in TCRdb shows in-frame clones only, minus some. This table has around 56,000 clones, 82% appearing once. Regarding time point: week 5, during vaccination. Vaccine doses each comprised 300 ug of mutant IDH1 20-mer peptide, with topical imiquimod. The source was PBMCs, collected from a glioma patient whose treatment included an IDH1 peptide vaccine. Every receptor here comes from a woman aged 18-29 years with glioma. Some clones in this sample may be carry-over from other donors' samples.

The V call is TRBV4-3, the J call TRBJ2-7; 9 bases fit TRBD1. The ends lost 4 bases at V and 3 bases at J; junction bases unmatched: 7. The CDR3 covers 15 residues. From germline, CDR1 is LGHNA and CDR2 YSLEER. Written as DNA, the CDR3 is TGCGCCAGCAGCCCAGACAGGGGGTCGTACTACGAGCAGTACTTC. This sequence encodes CASSPDRGSYYEQYF.

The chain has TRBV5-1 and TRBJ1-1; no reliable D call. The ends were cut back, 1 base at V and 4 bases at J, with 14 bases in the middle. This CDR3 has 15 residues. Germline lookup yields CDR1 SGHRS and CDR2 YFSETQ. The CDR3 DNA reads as TGCGCCAGCAGCTTGATCGGCGGGCAGAGCACTGAAGCTTTCTTT. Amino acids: CASSLIGGQSTEAFF.

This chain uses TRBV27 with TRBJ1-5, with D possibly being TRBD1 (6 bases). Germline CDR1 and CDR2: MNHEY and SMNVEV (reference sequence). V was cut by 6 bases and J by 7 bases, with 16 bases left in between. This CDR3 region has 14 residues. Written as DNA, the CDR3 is TGTGCCAGCAGAATTTCGGGGGGGCAACAGCCCCAGCATTTT. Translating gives CASRISGGQQPQHF.